Below, 25 T cell receptor beta chains from the same sample are listed, as sequenced in a study of shared clonotypes between healthy human individuals. Profiling relied on immunoSEQ multiplex PCR, and the TCRdb table lists in-frame clones only, not all of them. In the table there are millions of clones, approximately 94% of which are singletons. Sequenced material: naive CD4+ T cells sorted from blood. As for subset: CD45RA+ positively selected. The receptors were sampled from a man between 18 and 35 years old in good health.

V usage is TRBV5-1 and J usage is TRBJ1-2; D remains unclear. Between the trimmed V and J ends, which lost 0 bases and 4 bases, there was a span of 10 bases. Germline-derived CDR1 and CDR2 are SGHRS and YFSETQ. This CDR3 region has 14 residues. The CDR3 reads CASSLGLDIYGYTF. The CDR3 DNA sequence: TGCGCCAGCAGCTTGGGGCTGGATATCTATGGCTACACCTTC.

This chain links TRBV19 with TRBJ1-1; 11 bases map to TRBD1. Germline lookup yields CDR1 LNHDA and CDR2 SQIVND (reference sequence). Germline trimming cut 5 bases from V and 5 bases from J; bases unmatched to any gene: 7. This CDR3 region has 15 residues. The CDR3 sequence is CASSPTDRGRTEAFF. The CDR3 coding sequence is TGTGCCAGTAGTCCGACGGACAGGGGGCGGACTGAAGCTTTCTTT.

This clone was seen a few times. This chain joins TRBV7-9 and TRBJ1-5, with unresolved D. The CDR3 runs 14 residues. Germline V gene data show CDR1 as SEHNR and CDR2 as FQNEAQ (reference sequence). The V end was cut by 5 bases, the J end by 2 bases, with 10 bases between. The CDR3 reads CASSPKGGNQPQHF. CDR3 in DNA: TGTGCCAGCAGCCCGAAGGGAGGCAATCAGCCCCAGCATTTT.

This chain links TRBV7-9 with TRBJ2-7; the D gene is possibly TRBD1 (5 bases). CDR1 SEHNR and CDR2 FQNEAQ come from the germline V gene (reference sequence). The CDR3 consists of 14 residues. Trimming stripped 5 bases from V and 1 base from J, with 12 bases between. DNA for the CDR3: TGTGCCAGCAGCCCCAGGACACAATCCTACGAGCAGTACTTC. This sequence encodes CASSPRTQSYEQYF.

V is TRBV20-1 and J is TRBJ2-5, with D unresolved. Germline assignment: CDR1 DFQATT and CDR2 SNEGSKA (reference sequence). With 5 bases removed from V and 7 bases from J, the gap between germline ends came to 11 bases. This CDR3 is 11 amino acids long. The CDR3 nucleotides read TGCAGTGCTTTTTCGGATGGGACCCAGTACTTC. It translates to CSAFSDGTQYF.

With regard to this clone: In the same sample, other DNA sequences code for this CDR3. The gene calls are TRBV6-5 and TRBJ1-2, with D possibly TRBD1 on 5 matching bases. CDR1 and CDR2 (germline): MNHEY, SVGAGI. Trimming stripped 0 bases from V and 4 bases from J, with 12 bases between. This CDR3 spans 15 amino acids. The chain's CDR3 is CASSYSGRGAYGYTF. CDR3 in DNA: TGTGCCAGCAGTTACTCGGGGAGGGGCGCCTATGGCTACACCTTC.

A note on this clone: This same CDR3 is encoded by further DNA sequences in the sample. This chain links TRBV30 with TRBJ2-5, with D uncertain. Looked up from germline, CDR1 is GTSNPN and CDR2 is SVGIG (reference sequence). This CDR3 is built from 12 residues. Trimming shortened V by 1 base and J by 1 base, and 4 bases separated the two germline ends. As DNA, the CDR3 is TGTGCCTGGAGTGGTATCCAAGAGACCCAGTACTTC. Encoded protein: CAWSGIQETQYF. Using reference TRBV30 and TRBJ2-5 for the parts outside the CDR3, the full variable domain is SQTIHQWPATLVQPVGSPLSLECTVEGTSNPNLYWYRQAAGRGLQLLFYSVGIGQISSEVPQNLSASRPQDRQFILSSKKLLLSDSGFYLCAWSGIQETQYFGPGTRLLVL.

The chain is built from TRBV6-6 and TRBJ1-6; the match to TRBD1 covers 10 bases. With V trimmed by 5 bases and J by 15 bases, 7 bases remained unmatched. The CDR3 extends over 13 amino acids. The V gene's germline CDR1 is MNHNY and CDR2 SVGAGI (reference sequence). The CDR3 DNA reads as TGTGCCAGCAGTATTGGGACAGGGGCCCTCCTCCACTTT. This codes for CASSIGTGALLHF.

The chain couples TRBV7-9 to TRBJ2-7; D unclear. This CDR3 has 13 residues. Germline V gives CDR1 SEHNR, CDR2 FQNEAQ (reference sequence). The ends were cut back, 1 base at V and 3 bases at J, with 7 bases in the middle. The DNA of the CDR3 is TGTGCCAGCAGCTTAGGCGCCTACTACGAGCAGTACTTC. Translated: CASSLGAYYEQYF.

The genes are TRBV12-5 and TRBJ2-7; TRBD2 is a possible D gene (6 bases). V shed 5 bases and J shed 2 bases, with 22 bases lying between them. CDR3 length equals 17 residues. Germline V lookup: CDR1 LGHNT, CDR2 FRNRAP. CDR3 sequence (DNA): TGTGCTAGTGGTGGGGGACTCAAGGTCGGAAAGACCTACGAGCAGTACTTC. Translating it yields CASGGGLKVGKTYEQYF.

In regard to this clone: The same CDR3 can be traced to other DNA sequences in this sample. The V and J genes are TRBV6-1 and TRBJ1-1, with D possibly matching TRBD1 (6 bases). This CDR3 contains 13 residues. V lost 6 bases and J 1 base, leaving 9 bases between the germline ends. Germline CDR1 MNHNS, CDR2 SASEGT. The DNA of the CDR3 is TGTGCCAGCAGAATGACAGGGAACACTGAAGCTTTCTTT. Translation gives CASRMTGNTEAFF.

The J gene is TRBJ2-7, the V gene TRBV27; 8 nucleotides align to TRBD1. The V gene end was trimmed by 5 bases and the J gene end by 6 bases; junction bases not matched to a gene: 6. Per germline, CDR1 MNHEY and CDR2 SMNVEV (reference sequence). This CDR3 has 13 residues. Written as DNA, the CDR3 is TGTGCCAGCAGTCGCCTGACAGGGGCCGAGCAGTACTTC. This gives the protein CASSRLTGAEQYF.

V and J are TRBV2 and TRBJ2-1; 8 nucleotides match TRBD2. The V gene end was trimmed by 7 bases and the J gene end by 10 bases; junction bases not matched to a gene: 18. Germline CDR1 SNHLY, CDR2 FYNNEI. CDR3 length: 16 amino acids. The CDR3 reads CASMTVPGLVSPEQFF. Written as DNA, the CDR3 is TGTGCCAGCATGACTGTACCGGGACTAGTATCCCCCGAGCAGTTCTTC. Together with reference TRBV2 and TRBJ2-1, the CDR3 gives the full variable domain: EPEVTQTPSHQVTQMGQEVILRCVPISNHLYFYWYRQILGQKVEFLVSFYNNEISEKSEIFDDQFSVERPDGSNFTLKIRSTKLEDSAMYFCASMTVPGLVSPEQFFGPGTRLTVL.

The chain has TRBV7-9 and TRBJ2-1; TRBD2 matches at 10 bases. J was trimmed by 0 bases and V by 3 bases; bases with no gene match: 8. The germline gives CDR1 SEHNR, CDR2 FQNEAQ (reference sequence). The CDR3 sequence is 18 residues long. The CDR3 coding sequence is TGTGCCAGCAGCTTGGCCATCGGGACTAGCGTCTCCTACAATGAGCAGTTCTTC. Translated: CASSLAIGTSVSYNEQFF.

V gene TRBV9 combines with J gene TRBJ2-7; no definite D call. Germline values: CDR1 SGDLS, CDR2 YYNGEE. The CDR3 is made up of 15 amino acids. Between the trimmed V and J ends, which lost 4 bases and 3 bases, there was a span of 17 bases. This CDR3 reads CASSTEERALYEQYF. CDR3 sequence (DNA): TGTGCCAGCAGCACTGAGGAAAGAGCCCTCTACGAGCAGTACTTC. The whole variable domain, remainder taken from reference TRBV9 and TRBJ2-7, is DSGVTQTPKHLITATGQRVTLRCSPRSGDLSVYWYQQSLDQGLQFLIQYYNGEERAKGNILERFSAQQFPDLHSELNLSSLELGDSALYFCASSTEERALYEQYFGPGTRLTVT.

This clone was seen just once. The chain joins TRBV7-2 to TRBJ2-4; a weak D match, TRBD2 (5 bases). The V end was cut by 4 bases, the J end by 9 bases, with 13 bases between. CDR3 length: 13 residues. Germline values: CDR1 SGHTA, CDR2 FQGNSA. The chain's CDR3 is CASSSGGQRIQYF. CDR3 DNA sequence: TGTGCCAGCAGCTCAGGAGGCCAACGCATTCAGTACTTC.

This clone was seen a handful of times. The gene calls are TRBV30 and TRBJ1-5, with 7 nucleotides matching TRBD1. CDR3 length: 14 residues. Trimming at V came to 3 bases and at J to 7 bases, leaving 9 bases not matched to a gene. CDR1 GTSNPN and CDR2 SVGIG come from the germline V gene (reference sequence). DNA of the CDR3: TGTGCCTGGAGCCAGCCAGGGGGTTACCAGCCCCAGCATTTT. Its translation: CAWSQPGGYQPQHF.

The CDR3 coding sequence is TGTGCCAGCAGCTCCGGGTCGGTAGGTTACGAGCAGTACTTC. Its translation: CASSSGSVGYEQYF. The chain employs TRBV7-2 and TRBJ2-7, with D unresolved. Looked up from germline, CDR1 is SGHTA and CDR2 is FQGNSA. The CDR3 has 14 residues. Trimming shortened V by 4 bases and J by 4 bases, and 14 bases separated the two germline ends.

The rearrangement joins TRBV6-6 to TRBJ1-1; TRBD1 is a possible D gene (6 bases). Germline V gene sequence: CDR1 MNHNY, CDR2 SVGAGI (reference sequence). V shed 6 bases and J shed 1 base, with 9 bases lying between them. The CDR3 loop spans 13 amino acids. CDR3 loop: CASRPGQNTEAFF. CDR3 DNA sequence: TGTGCCAGCAGGCCGGGACAGAACACTGAAGCTTTCTTT.

For this clone: The identical CDR3 is also encoded by other nucleotide sequences in the sample. This rearrangement joins TRBV9 to TRBJ2-7; 8 bases map to TRBD1. The CDR3 loop spans 13 amino acids. With V trimmed by 4 bases and J by 6 bases, 6 bases remained unmatched. Germline V gene data show CDR1 as SGDLS and CDR2 as YYNGEE. The CDR3 DNA sequence: TGTGCCAGCAGCCCCGGGACAGGCCTCGAGCAGTACTTC. Its translation: CASSPGTGLEQYF.

V is TRBV11-3 and J is TRBJ2-7, with TRBD2 identical over 9 bases. The trim removed 5 bases at V and 5 bases at J, leaving 13 bases unmatched. CDR3 length: 16 residues. CDR1 is SGHNT and CDR2 is YENEEA in the germline V gene. CDR3 loop: CASSPGLREGQDEQYF. In DNA, the CDR3 is TGTGCCAGCAGCCCGGGTTTGCGGGAGGGCCAGGACGAGCAGTACTTC.

This chain joins TRBV14 and TRBJ2-5; a weak D match, TRBD2 (5 bases). The V gene lost 3 bases and the J gene lost 1 base, with 12 bases spanning the gap. The germline gives CDR1 SGHDN, CDR2 FVKESK. CDR3 length: 15 residues. The CDR3 here is CASSHGSGLQETQYF. CDR3 sequence (DNA): TGTGCCAGCAGCCACGGGTCTGGACTCCAAGAGACCCAGTACTTC.

The V gene is TRBV7-2, the J gene TRBJ1-5; 11 nucleotides align to TRBD1. Germline values: CDR1 SGHTA, CDR2 FQGNSA. The CDR3 spans 17 residues. J lost 3 bases, V lost 1 base, and 5 bases had no gene match. The CDR3 region has the DNA TGTGCCAGCAGCTTAGGATGGGGACAGGGGGACAATCAGCCCCAGCATTTT. It specifies CASSLGWGQGDNQPQHF.

A single count supports this clone. The chain links TRBV6-6 to TRBJ1-1, with D possibly TRBD1 on 6 matching bases. The CDR3 has 16 amino acids. Germline loops: CDR1 MNHNY, CDR2 SVGAGI (reference sequence). V lost 6 bases and J 4 bases, leaving 21 bases between the germline ends. CDR3 coding DNA: TGTGCCAGCAGGCGGACAGCCGGAACGGGGAGCACTGAAGCTTTCTTT. Protein sequence: CASRRTAGTGSTEAFF.

This clone was seen once. The sample contains more than one DNA sequence encoding this CDR3. The gene calls are TRBV6-6 and TRBJ1-5; D call uncertain. Germline CDR1 MNHNY, CDR2 SVGAGI (reference sequence). The CDR3 is 12 residues long. The V gene lost 6 bases and the J gene lost 4 bases, with 7 bases spanning the gap. This CDR3 is CASRGSNQPQHF. CDR3 nucleotides: TGTGCCAGCAGGGGATCGAATCAGCCCCAGCATTTT.